This T cell receptor beta chain comes out of a study of shared clonotypes between healthy human individuals. Findings and caveats of the study: The sampled material consisted only of blood, and tissue repertoires are likely to differ.

Comments on this clone: Its antigen is undetermined.

The repertoire was sequenced with immunoSEQ multiplex PCR; TCRdb's copy has only in-frame clones and lacks some. This table holds about 2.3 million clones, approximately 90% found once. The CDR3 length is 16 residues. Germline CDR1 reads SGHDT; CDR2 reads YYEEEE. V lost 1 base, J lost 2 bases, and 13 bases lay in between. Sequencing was done on a sample of naive CD4+ T cells from PBMCs. Subset described: CD45RA+ positively selected. V is TRBV5-6 and J is TRBJ2-1; the D is unclear. The receptor comes from a man younger than 35 in good health. Some clones in this sample may be carry-over from other donors' samples. CDR3 sequence reads: CASSLYSTLPYNEQFF. In DNA, the CDR3 is TGTGCCAGCAGCTTGTACTCGACCCTCCCCTACAATGAGCAGTTCTTC.